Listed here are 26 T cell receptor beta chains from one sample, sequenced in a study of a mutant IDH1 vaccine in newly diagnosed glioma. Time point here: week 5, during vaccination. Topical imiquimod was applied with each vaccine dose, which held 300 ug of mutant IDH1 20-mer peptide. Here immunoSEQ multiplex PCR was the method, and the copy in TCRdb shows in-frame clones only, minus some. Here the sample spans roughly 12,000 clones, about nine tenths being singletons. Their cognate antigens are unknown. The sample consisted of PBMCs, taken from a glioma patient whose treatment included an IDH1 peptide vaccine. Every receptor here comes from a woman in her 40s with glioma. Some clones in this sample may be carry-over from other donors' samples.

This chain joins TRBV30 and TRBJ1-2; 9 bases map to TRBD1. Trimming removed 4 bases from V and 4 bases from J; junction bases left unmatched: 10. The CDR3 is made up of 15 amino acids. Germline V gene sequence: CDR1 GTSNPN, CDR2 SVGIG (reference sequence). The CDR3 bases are TGTGCCTGGACCATGCCCGGGACAGGGTTCTATGGCTACACCTTC. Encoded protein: CAWTMPGTGFYGYTF.

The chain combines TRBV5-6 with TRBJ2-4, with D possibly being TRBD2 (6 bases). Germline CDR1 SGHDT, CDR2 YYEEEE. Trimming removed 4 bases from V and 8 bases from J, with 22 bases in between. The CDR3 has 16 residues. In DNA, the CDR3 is TGTGCCAGCAGCGGCGTTGGAGGAGGGTCTAGTGACATTCAGTACTTC. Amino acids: CASSGVGGGSSDIQYF.

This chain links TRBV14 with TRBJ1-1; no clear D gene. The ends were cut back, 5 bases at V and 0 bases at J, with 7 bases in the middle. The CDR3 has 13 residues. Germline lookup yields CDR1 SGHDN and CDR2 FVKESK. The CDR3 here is CASSSDLNTEAFF. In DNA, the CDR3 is TGTGCCAGCAGCTCTGACCTGAACACTGAAGCTTTCTTT.

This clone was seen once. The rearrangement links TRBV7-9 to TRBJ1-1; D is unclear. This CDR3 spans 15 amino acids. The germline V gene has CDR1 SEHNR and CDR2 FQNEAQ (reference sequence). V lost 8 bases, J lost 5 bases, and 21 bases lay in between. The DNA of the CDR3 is TGTGCCAGCGGCCCCGCAGGTGTGGGAAGGACTGAAGCTTTCTTT. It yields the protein CASGPAGVGRTEAFF.

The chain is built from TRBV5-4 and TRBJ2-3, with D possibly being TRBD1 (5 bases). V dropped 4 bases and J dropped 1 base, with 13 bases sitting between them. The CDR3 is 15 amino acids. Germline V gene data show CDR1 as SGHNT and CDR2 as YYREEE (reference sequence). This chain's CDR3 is CASSVRVVGTDTQYF. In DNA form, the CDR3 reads TGTGCCAGCAGCGTCAGGGTGGTGGGCACAGATACGCAGTATTTT.

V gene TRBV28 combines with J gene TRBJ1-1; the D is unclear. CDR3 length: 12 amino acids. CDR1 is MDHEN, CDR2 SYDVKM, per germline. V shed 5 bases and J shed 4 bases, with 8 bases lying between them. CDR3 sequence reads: CASSLLGTEAFF. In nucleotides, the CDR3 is TGTGCCAGCAGTCTCCTCGGCACTGAAGCTTTCTTT.

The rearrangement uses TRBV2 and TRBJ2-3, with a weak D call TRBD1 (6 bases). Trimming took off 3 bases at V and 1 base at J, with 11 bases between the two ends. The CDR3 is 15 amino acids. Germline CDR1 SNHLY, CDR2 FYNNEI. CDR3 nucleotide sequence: TGTGCCAGCAGTGACGTGGGACAAGGCACAGATACGCAGTATTTT. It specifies CASSDVGQGTDTQYF.

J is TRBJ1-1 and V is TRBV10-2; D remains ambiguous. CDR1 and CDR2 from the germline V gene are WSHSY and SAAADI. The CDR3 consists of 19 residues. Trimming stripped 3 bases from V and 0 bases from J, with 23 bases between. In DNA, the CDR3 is TGCGCCAGCAGTGAAACCAGCTCGCGACGGAACCCCATGAACACTGAAGCTTTCTTT. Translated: CASSETSSRRNPMNTEAFF.

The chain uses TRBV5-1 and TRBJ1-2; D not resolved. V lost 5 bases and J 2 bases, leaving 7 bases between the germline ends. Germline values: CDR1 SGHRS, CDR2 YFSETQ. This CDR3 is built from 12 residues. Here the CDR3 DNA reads TGCGCCAGCAGGCTTGGGAACTATGGCTACACCTTC. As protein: CASRLGNYGYTF.

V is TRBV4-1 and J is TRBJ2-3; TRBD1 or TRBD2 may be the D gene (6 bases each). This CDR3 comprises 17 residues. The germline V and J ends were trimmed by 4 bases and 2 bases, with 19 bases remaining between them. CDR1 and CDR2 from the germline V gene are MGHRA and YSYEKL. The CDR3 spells CASSLGDRGPTTDTQYF. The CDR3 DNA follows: TGCGCCAGCAGCCTGGGGGACCGGGGGCCGACCACAGATACGCAGTATTTT.

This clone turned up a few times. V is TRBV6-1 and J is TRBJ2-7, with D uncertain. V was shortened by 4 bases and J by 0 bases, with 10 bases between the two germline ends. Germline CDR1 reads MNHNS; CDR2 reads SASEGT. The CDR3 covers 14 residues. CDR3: CASSATGFSYEQYF. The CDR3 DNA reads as TGTGCCAGCAGTGCCACGGGTTTCTCCTACGAGCAGTACTTC.

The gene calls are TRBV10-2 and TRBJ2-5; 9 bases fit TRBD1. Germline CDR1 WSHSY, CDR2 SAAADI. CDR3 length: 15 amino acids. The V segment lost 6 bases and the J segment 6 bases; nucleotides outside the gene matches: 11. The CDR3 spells CASRGLRDREQTQYF. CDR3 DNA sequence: TGCGCCAGCAGGGGACTCCGGGACAGGGAACAGACCCAGTACTTC.

The CDR3 bases are TGCGCCAGCAGCCCGTACTTGGGGGGTACAGGGGACACTGAAGCTTTCTTT. It is translated as CASSPYLGGTGDTEAFF. The V call is TRBV4-1, the J call TRBJ1-1, with 7 nucleotides matching TRBD1. This CDR3 has 17 amino acids. Per the germline V gene, CDR1 is MGHRA and CDR2 is YSYEKL. Trimming cost V 4 bases and J 3 bases; bases outside gene matches: 14.

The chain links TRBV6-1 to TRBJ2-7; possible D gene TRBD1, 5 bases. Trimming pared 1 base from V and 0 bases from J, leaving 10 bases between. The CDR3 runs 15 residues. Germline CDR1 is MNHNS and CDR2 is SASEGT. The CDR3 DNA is TGTGCCAGCAGTGAAGGGAGCGACAGCTCCTACGAGCAGTACTTC. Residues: CASSEGSDSSYEQYF.

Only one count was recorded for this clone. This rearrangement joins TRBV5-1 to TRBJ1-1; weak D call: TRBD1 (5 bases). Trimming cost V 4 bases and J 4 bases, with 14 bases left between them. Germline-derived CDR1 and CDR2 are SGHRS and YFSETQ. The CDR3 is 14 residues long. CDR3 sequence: CASSPSGGSTEAFF. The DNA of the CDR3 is TGCGCCAGCAGCCCGAGCGGGGGATCCACTGAAGCTTTCTTT.

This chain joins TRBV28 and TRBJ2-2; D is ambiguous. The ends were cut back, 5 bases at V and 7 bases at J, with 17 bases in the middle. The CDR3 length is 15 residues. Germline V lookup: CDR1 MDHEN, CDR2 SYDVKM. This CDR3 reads CASSAPRYKDGELFF. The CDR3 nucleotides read TGTGCCAGCAGTGCTCCGAGGTACAAGGACGGGGAGCTGTTTTTT.

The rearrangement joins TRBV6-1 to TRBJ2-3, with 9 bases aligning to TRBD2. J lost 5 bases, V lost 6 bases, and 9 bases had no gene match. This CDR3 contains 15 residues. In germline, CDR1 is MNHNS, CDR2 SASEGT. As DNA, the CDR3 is TGTGCCAGCAGAGTAGCGGGGGCCGAAGGAGATACGCAGTATTTT. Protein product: CASRVAGAEGDTQYF.

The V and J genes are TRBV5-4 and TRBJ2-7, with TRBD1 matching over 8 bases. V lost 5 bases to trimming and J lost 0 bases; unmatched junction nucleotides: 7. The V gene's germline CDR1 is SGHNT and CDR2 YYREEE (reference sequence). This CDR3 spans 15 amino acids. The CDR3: CASSGQGASSYEQYF. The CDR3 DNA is TGTGCCAGCAGTGGCCAGGGGGCCAGCTCCTACGAGCAGTACTTC.

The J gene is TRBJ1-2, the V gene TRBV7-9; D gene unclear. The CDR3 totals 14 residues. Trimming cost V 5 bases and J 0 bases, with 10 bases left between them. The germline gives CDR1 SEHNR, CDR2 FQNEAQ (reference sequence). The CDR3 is CASSPSGTNYGYTF. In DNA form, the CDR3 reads TGTGCCAGCAGCCCATCGGGGACTAACTATGGCTACACCTTC.

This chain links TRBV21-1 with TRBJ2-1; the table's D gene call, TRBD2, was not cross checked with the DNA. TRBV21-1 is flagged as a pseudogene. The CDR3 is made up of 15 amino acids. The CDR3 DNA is TGTGCCAGCAGCGTTCTAGCGGGAGTGACGAATGAGCAGTTCTTC. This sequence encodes CASSVLAGVTNEQFF.

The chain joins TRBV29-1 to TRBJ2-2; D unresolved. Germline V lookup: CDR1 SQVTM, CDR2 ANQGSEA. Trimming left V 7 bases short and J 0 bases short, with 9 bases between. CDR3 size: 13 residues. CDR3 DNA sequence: TGCAGCGCCACAGCGTCGAACACCGGGGAGCTGTTTTTT. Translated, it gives CSATASNTGELFF.

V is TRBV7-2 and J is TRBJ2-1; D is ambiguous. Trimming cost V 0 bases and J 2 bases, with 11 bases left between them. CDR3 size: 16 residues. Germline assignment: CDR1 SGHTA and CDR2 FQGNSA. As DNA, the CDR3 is TGTGCCAGCAGCTTAGCGGCCGGCCTCCCCTACAATGAGCAGTTCTTC. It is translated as CASSLAAGLPYNEQFF.

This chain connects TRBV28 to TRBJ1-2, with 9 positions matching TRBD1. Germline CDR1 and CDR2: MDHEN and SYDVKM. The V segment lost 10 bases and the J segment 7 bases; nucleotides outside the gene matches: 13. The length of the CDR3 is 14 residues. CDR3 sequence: CATNPRTGAGGYTF. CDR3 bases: TGTGCCACCAACCCGAGGACAGGGGCCGGTGGCTACACCTTC.

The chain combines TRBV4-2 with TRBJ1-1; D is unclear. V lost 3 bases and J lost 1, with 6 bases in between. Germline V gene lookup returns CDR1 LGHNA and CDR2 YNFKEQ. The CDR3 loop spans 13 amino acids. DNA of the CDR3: TGTGCCAGCAGCCAGCGGGGGAACACTGAAGCTTTCTTT. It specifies CASSQRGNTEAFF.

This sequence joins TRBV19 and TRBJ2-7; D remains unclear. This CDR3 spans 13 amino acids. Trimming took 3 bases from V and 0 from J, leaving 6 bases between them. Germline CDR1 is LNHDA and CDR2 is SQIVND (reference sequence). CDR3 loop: CASSMVSSYEQYF. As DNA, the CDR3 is TGTGCCAGTAGTATGGTCAGCTCCTACGAGCAGTACTTC.

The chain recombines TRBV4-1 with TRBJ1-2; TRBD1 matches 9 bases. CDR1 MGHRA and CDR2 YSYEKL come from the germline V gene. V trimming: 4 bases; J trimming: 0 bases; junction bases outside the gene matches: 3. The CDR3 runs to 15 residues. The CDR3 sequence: CASSPGDRANYGYTF. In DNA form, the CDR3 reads TGCGCCAGCAGCCCAGGGGACAGGGCTAACTATGGCTACACCTTC.